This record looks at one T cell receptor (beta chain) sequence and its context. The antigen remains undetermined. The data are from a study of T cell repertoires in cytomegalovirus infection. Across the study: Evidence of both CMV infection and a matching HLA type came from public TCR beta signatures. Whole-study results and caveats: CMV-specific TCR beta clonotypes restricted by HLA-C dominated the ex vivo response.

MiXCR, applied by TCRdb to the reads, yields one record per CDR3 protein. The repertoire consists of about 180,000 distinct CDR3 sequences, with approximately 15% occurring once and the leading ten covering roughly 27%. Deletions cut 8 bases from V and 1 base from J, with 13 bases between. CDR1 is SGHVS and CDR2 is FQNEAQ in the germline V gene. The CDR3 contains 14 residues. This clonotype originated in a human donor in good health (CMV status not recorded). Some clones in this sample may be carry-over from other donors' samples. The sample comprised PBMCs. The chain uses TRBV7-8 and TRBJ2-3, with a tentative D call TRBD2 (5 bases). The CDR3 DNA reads TGTGCCAGCGATCCCCAGGAGGGCACAGATACGCAGTATTTT. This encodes CASDPQEGTDTQYF.